The present entry profiles one TCR beta chain with its context. The antigen is not known. Extracted from the samples, RNA was reverse transcribed into cDNA to serve as the sequencing template. Some clones are missing from TCRdb's copy, which holds only in-frame ones; the method was immunoSEQ multiplex PCR. The sample carries about 210,000 clones, around 66% recorded once. The sample comes from a study of CD8+ T cells in alopecia areata. Findings of the study overall: Because of a solitary nonresponder, the connection of baseline CD8+ expansion to response stays uncertain. Especially in alopecia totalis/universalis, lesional scalp showed greater clonality than normal scalp did.

V lost 6 bases and J lost 6; bases outside the gene matches: 7. Germline assignment: CDR1 MNHNS and CDR2 SASEGT. CDR3 size: 14 residues. Treatment given: oral pan-JAK inhibitor, 5-10 mg twice daily. The TCR sequence derives from a human donor with alopecia areata. The gene calls are TRBV6-1 and TRBJ1-4; 7 nucleotides line up with TRBD1. Sequencing was performed on CD4+ T cells sorted from blood, taken between weeks 43 and 45, from a patient treated with tofacitinib. This chain's CDR3 is CASSHRGGDEKLFF. CDR3 in DNA: TGTGCCAGCAGCCACAGGGGAGGGGATGAAAAACTGTTTTTT.